The 20 T cell receptor beta chains listed next were all sequenced from one sample in a study of T cell responses to AZD1222 COVID-19 vaccine. The assay was immunoSEQ multiplex PCR, and TCRdb's table has in-frame clones only and misses some. The data contain about 53,000 clones, 84% of them seen just once; the ten biggest clones take up over 25%. This specimen consisted of peripheral blood, obtained on day 0 of AZD1222 vaccination. All receptors derive from an adult in good health.

The chain uses TRBV18 and TRBJ2-7, with TRBD1 matching 8 bases. CDR1 KGHSH and CDR2 LQKENI come from the germline V gene. V was pared by 5 bases and J by 7 bases, with 10 bases of the junction left unmatched. The CDR3 contains 14 residues. The CDR3 region has the DNA TGTGCCAGCTCATCGACAGGGGCCCCTTCGGAGCAGTACTTC. Translation gives CASSSTGAPSEQYF.

V and J are TRBV9 and TRBJ2-2, with D unresolved. The germline gives CDR1 SGDLS, CDR2 YYNGEE. The V and J ends lost 4 bases and 3 bases respectively, with 7 bases between them. The CDR3 consists of 13 residues. DNA for the CDR3: TGTGCCAGCAGCTTGGCGTACACCGGGGAGCTGTTTTTT. This gives the protein CASSLAYTGELFF.

The J gene is TRBJ2-7, the V gene TRBV6-5; 7 bases line up with TRBD1. V was clipped by 6 bases and J by 2 bases; unmatched bases: 4. The CDR3 spans 13 residues. In germline, CDR1 is MNHEY, CDR2 SVGAGI. CDR3 in DNA: TGTGCCAGCAGCCGGGACAGAGCCTACGAGCAGTACTTC. Its protein is CASSRDRAYEQYF.

The chain uses TRBV25-1 and TRBJ1-2, with 11 bases lining up with TRBD1. CDR1 is MGHDK, CDR2 SYGVNS, per germline. The V and J ends lost 4 bases and 2 bases, in that order; junction bases with no gene match: 3. The CDR3 is made up of 15 amino acids. The DNA of the CDR3 is TGTGCCAGCAGTGGGGGACAGGGGGTGAACTATGGCTACACCTTC. Its protein product is CASSGGQGVNYGYTF.

The chain carries TRBV7-2 and TRBJ1-5; 8 nucleotides align to TRBD1. CDR1 is SGHTA and CDR2 is FQGNSA in the germline V gene. With V trimmed by 5 bases and J by 3 bases, 6 bases remained unmatched. The CDR3 contains 15 residues. This CDR3 is CASSAQGANNQPQHF. DNA of the CDR3: TGTGCCAGCAGCGCGCAGGGGGCGAACAATCAGCCCCAGCATTTT.

The table lists this clone with a few counts. The chain carries TRBV12-3 or TRBV12-4 and TRBJ1-2, with 7 bases aligning to TRBD1. The junction had 9 bases not matched to a gene; V was cut back by 6 bases and J by 8 bases. CDR3 size: 13 residues. The CDR3 reads CASRSTGFGGYTF. CDR3 nucleotide sequence: TGTGCCAGCAGGTCGACAGGGTTCGGAGGCTACACCTTC.

The rearrangement uses TRBV19 and TRBJ2-1, with D unclear. With 5 bases removed from V and 6 bases from J, the gap between germline ends came to 11 bases. There are 13 residues in the CDR3. The germline gives CDR1 LNHDA, CDR2 SQIVND (reference sequence). CDR3 in DNA: TGTGCCAGTAGTCCCCGGACCGTCAATGAGCAGTTCTTC. Translated: CASSPRTVNEQFF.

The chain joins TRBV5-4 to TRBJ2-7; 10 bases match TRBD2. The CDR3 contains 15 residues. Germline assignment: CDR1 SGHNT and CDR2 YYREEE (reference sequence). Trimming cost V 0 bases and J 0 bases; bases outside gene matches: 0. The CDR3 protein is CASSLASGSSYEQYF. CDR3 sequence (DNA): TGTGCCAGCAGCTTGGCTAGCGGGAGCTCCTACGAGCAGTACTTC.

The chain links TRBV6-6 to TRBJ1-1; 7 bases match TRBD1. Germline loops: CDR1 MNHNY, CDR2 SVGAGI (reference sequence). CDR3 length: 14 residues. Trimming removed 6 bases from V and 4 bases from J; junction bases left unmatched: 8. The CDR3 bases are TGTGCCAGCAGCAGAGGACAGGACTCCACTGAAGCTTTCTTT. Its translation is CASSRGQDSTEAFF.

The chain joins TRBV28 to TRBJ2-3; D gene ambiguous. The ends were cut back, 6 bases at V and 7 bases at J, with 2 bases in the middle. Germline CDR1 and CDR2: MDHEN and SYDVKM. The length of the CDR3 is 9 residues. For the CDR3, the DNA is TGTGCCAGCAGGTATACGCAGTATTTT. It is translated as CASRYTQYF.

This chain uses TRBV3-1 (or the pseudogene TRBV3-2) with TRBJ1-6; possible D gene TRBD1, 6 bases. The germline gives CDR1 LGHDT, CDR2 YNNKEL (reference sequence). Trimming removed 0 bases at V and 14 bases at J, with 17 bases between. The CDR3 totals 15 residues. CDR3 in DNA: TGTGCCAGCAGCCAAGACGTCACAGGGTTACGAGCCCTCCACTTT. Its translation: CASSQDVTGLRALHF.

The CDR3 loop reads CATSDLGTGPGGETQYF. The DNA of the CDR3 is TGTGCCACCAGTGATTTAGGGACAGGCCCCGGGGGGGAGACCCAGTACTTC. The chain couples TRBV24-1 to TRBJ2-5; tentatively, D is TRBD1 (8 bases). The CDR3 is 17 residues long. Germline assignment: CDR1 KGHDR and CDR2 SFDVKD. The V and J ends lost 1 base and 5 bases respectively, with 19 bases between them.

CDR3 loop: CASSLNGVPGQPQHF. CDR3 DNA: TGTGCCAGCAGCTTAAATGGTGTCCCGGGTCAGCCCCAGCATTTT. The V call is TRBV11-2, the J call TRBJ1-5; D is unclear. The CDR3 totals 15 residues. CDR1 and CDR2 from the germline V gene are SGHAT and FQNNGV. Trimming cost V 2 bases and J 6 bases, with 14 bases left between them.

Turning to this clone: A read error may account for a junction end that differs from germline. The J gene is TRBJ2-7, the V gene TRBV6-1; D is uncertain. The CDR3 is made up of 12 amino acids. Germline lookup yields CDR1 MNHNS and CDR2 SASEGT. The CDR3 DNA follows: TGTGCCAGCAGTGAAGTCGGCTCCCAACGGCTCTTC. Translation: CASSEVGSQRLF.

This chain joins TRBV4-2 and TRBJ2-1; 9 bases are a match to TRBD2. There are 16 residues in the CDR3. V lost 0 bases, J lost 0 bases, and 0 bases stayed unmatched. Germline assignment: CDR1 LGHNA and CDR2 YNFKEQ. DNA for the CDR3: TGTGCCAGCAGCCAAGATAGCGGGGGCTCCTACAATGAGCAGTTCTTC. This gives the protein CASSQDSGGSYNEQFF.

This clone was seen only once. This chain joins TRBV10-2 and TRBJ1-1; no definite D call. The CDR3 contains 14 residues. Germline loops: CDR1 WSHSY, CDR2 SAAADI. V dropped 0 bases and J dropped 1 base, with 6 bases sitting between them. CDR3 sequence: CASSESSRNTEAFF. The CDR3 DNA reads as TGCGCCAGCAGTGAGTCTTCCCGGAACACTGAAGCTTTCTTT.

The chain links TRBV6-2 or TRBV6-3 to TRBJ2-1; no clear D gene. The germline V gene encodes CDR1 MNHEY and CDR2 SVGEGT. Trimming removed 6 bases from V and 0 bases from J, with 15 bases in between. This CDR3 is 16 amino acids long. The CDR3 DNA sequence: TGTGCCAGCAGCACCTTTGTCTTGAGCTCCTACAATGAGCAGTTCTTC. Translating gives CASSTFVLSSYNEQFF.

The J gene is TRBJ1-2, the V gene TRBV6-5; D unresolved. The germline V gene has CDR1 MNHEY and CDR2 SVGAGI. This CDR3 spans 15 amino acids. V was cut by 3 bases and J by 0 bases, with 11 bases left in between. The CDR3 DNA reads TGTGCCAGCAGTTATGGCTACAGAGCTAACTATGGCTACACCTTC. It encodes CASSYGYRANYGYTF.

The chain is built from TRBV12-3 or TRBV12-4 and TRBJ1-1, with D possibly matching TRBD1 (6 bases). The CDR3 is 13 residues long. V lost 7 bases to trimming and J lost 4 bases, with 13 bases between them. The CDR3 DNA reads TGTGCCAGCACCTCGGACAGCGGCACTGAAGCTTTCTTT. Translation gives CASTSDSGTEAFF.

This chain joins TRBV10-3 and TRBJ1-1; 8 positions agree with TRBD1. This CDR3 has 17 residues. With V trimmed by 6 bases and J by 2 bases, 14 bases remained unmatched. CDR1 and CDR2 (germline): ENHRY, SYGVKD. The CDR3 nucleotides are TGTGCCATCAGCTCAAGGCTGGCGTCAGGGGGCAACACTGAAGCTTTCTTT. This gives the protein CAISSRLASGGNTEAFF.